The entry that follows covers one T cell receptor (beta chain) sequence. Its target is not known. This sample is drawn from a study of cytomegalovirus exposure and HLA in healthy donors. Findings and caveats of the study: Later on, an analysis tied approximately 15,000 TCR beta sequences to HLA alleles at 0.05 false discovery rate. Most observed TCR sequences were rare, whereas some public TCRs were detected in many donors. When presence/absence was analysed, sequencing depth was taken to be roughly uniform across donors.

This CDR3 region has 13 residues. The germline CDR1 and CDR2 sequences are MRHNA and SNTAGT. The ends lost 6 bases at V and 5 bases at J; junction bases unmatched: 4. The PCR employed 60 Vbeta primers together with 13 Jbeta primers. Study processing details: An analysis performed later counted about 80 million unique TCR beta chains (approximately 10 million of them shared). Clones were sequenced by immunoSEQ multiplex PCR, and TCRdb holds only the in-frame ones, with some missing. The D gene and trimming were derived from the DNA, and the V and J assignments and clone size from that table. Of roughly 190,000 clones detected, approximately 75% appear once; the ten largest clones hold about 4.8%.

V gene TRBV6-4 combines with J gene TRBJ1-1; 9 nucleotides agree with TRBD1. This clonotype was sampled from a man under 40 in good health and CMV-seropositive. The specimen sequenced was PBMCs. The CDR3 spells CASRRTGETEAFF. CDR3 coding DNA: TGTGCCAGCAGAAGGACAGGGGAGACTGAAGCTTTCTTT.